These 30 T cell receptor beta chains were sequenced from one sample in a study of blood T cells in healthy people across ages. A J-beta primer mix and a sample-barcoded 5' primer were used in a second PCR of roughly 6 to 12 cycles. TCRdb redid the calling of the 5' RACE reads with MiXCR, one entry per CDR3 protein. Counted here are 450,000 to 700,000 distinct CDR3 sequences, about 25% occurring once; the ten biggest clones make up under 20%. Material: blood. Every receptor here comes from a woman in her seventies in good health.

The sample holds a few counts of this clonotype. The chain has TRBV4-3 and TRBJ2-1; TRBD2 aligns across 8 bases. This CDR3 contains 17 residues. In germline, CDR1 is LGHNA, CDR2 YSLEER. Trimming took 1 base from V and 12 from J; bases not matched to a gene: 17. This CDR3 reads CASSQGFNRGGQGGQFF. CDR3 DNA sequence: TGCGCCAGCAGCCAAGGCTTTAACCGGGGGGGCCAGGGTGGGCAGTTCTTC.

This chain uses TRBV5-1 with TRBJ1-6; maybe TRBD1 (6 bases). Germline V gene sequence: CDR1 SGHRS, CDR2 YFSETQ. CDR3 size: 14 residues. V was shortened by 4 bases and J by 9 bases, with 14 bases between the two germline ends. For the CDR3, the DNA is TGCGCCAGCAGCACCGAGGGGGTTGGTTCACCCCTCCACTTT. As protein: CASSTEGVGSPLHF.

V is TRBV5-1 and J is TRBJ1-4; no definite D call. The V end lost 4 bases, the J end lost 2 bases, and 15 bases lay between the germline ends. Looked up from germline, CDR1 is SGHRS and CDR2 is YFSETQ. The CDR3 totals 16 residues. CDR3 residues: CASSLRPAGTNEKLFF. The CDR3 DNA reads TGCGCCAGCAGCCTCCGACCGGCTGGGACTAATGAAAAACTGTTTTTT.

The chain joins TRBV6-1 to TRBJ1-2; maybe TRBD1 (5 bases). CDR3 length: 12 amino acids. Germline lookup yields CDR1 MNHNS and CDR2 SASEGT. The V end was cut by 6 bases, the J end by 8 bases, with 13 bases between. CDR3 loop: CASRAQGGGYTF. DNA for the CDR3: TGTGCCAGCAGAGCGCAGGGTGGGGGCTACACCTTC.

This chain joins TRBV11-3 and TRBJ2-7; D uncertain. Germline lookup yields CDR1 SGHNT and CDR2 YENEEA. Trimming pared 4 bases from V and 1 base from J, leaving 5 bases between. The CDR3 is 12 amino acids. In DNA, the CDR3 is TGTGCCAGCAGCTCTATTTCCTACGAGCAGTACTTC. This translates into CASSSISYEQYF.

The rearrangement links TRBV20-1 to TRBJ1-4; D gene unclear. Between the trimmed V and J ends, which lost 0 bases and 5 bases, there was a span of 13 bases. CDR3 size: 15 residues. Germline CDR1 is DFQATT and CDR2 is SNEGSKA (reference sequence). CDR3 sequence: CSARDLAGLNEKLFF. Written as DNA, the CDR3 is TGCAGTGCTAGAGATCTGGCAGGATTAAATGAAAAACTGTTTTTT.

A word on this clonotype: One end of the junction fails to match germline, which may point to a read error. V and J are TRBV7-2 and TRBJ2-7; D unresolved. The germline V gene encodes CDR1 SGHTA and CDR2 FQGNSA. The CDR3 totals 14 residues. The CDR3 loop is CVSSPHLQTYEQYF. The DNA of the CDR3 is TGTGTCAGCAGCCCGCACTTGCAGACCTACGAGCAGTACTTC.

This clonotype was seen a handful of times. This chain connects TRBV6-1 to TRBJ1-5; D is unclear. The CDR3 loop spans 13 amino acids. Deletions cut 6 bases from V and 3 bases from J, with 9 bases between. Germline loops: CDR1 MNHNS, CDR2 SASEGT. The CDR3 coding sequence is TGTGCCAGCAGGTGGAGTGACAATCAGCCCCAGCATTTT. Amino acid sequence: CASRWSDNQPQHF.

This clonotype was found a few times. This chain uses TRBV27 with TRBJ1-6; 9 bases match TRBD1. Germline CDR1 reads MNHEY; CDR2 reads SMNVEV (reference sequence). Trimming removed 6 bases from V and 9 bases from J; junction bases left unmatched: 9. The CDR3 is 15 amino acids. CDR3 in amino acids: CASRTGTGLSSPLHF. Here the CDR3 DNA reads TGTGCCAGCAGGACCGGGACAGGGTTATCTTCACCCCTCCACTTT.

This clonotype has ten or more counts. The chain uses TRBV6-1 and TRBJ1-6, with 7 positions matching TRBD1. V dropped 6 bases and J dropped 5; count of bases not matched to a gene: 4. From germline, CDR1 is MNHNS and CDR2 SASEGT. The CDR3 loop spans 14 amino acids. The CDR3 DNA is TGTGCCAGCAGACCGGACAGGAATAATTCACCCCTCCACTTT. This encodes CASRPDRNNSPLHF.

In this sample, this clonotype turned up a few times. This chain links TRBV3-1 with TRBJ2-5; D possibly corresponds to TRBD1 (7 bases). The J call may be in error: the DNA end matches TRBJ2-1 better. Germline CDR1 LGHDT, CDR2 YNNKEL (reference sequence). The CDR3 spans 16 residues. The CDR3: CASSQDPGGPRNEQFF. CDR3 sequence (DNA): TGTGCCAGCAGCCAAGATCCAGGGGGGCCAAGGAATGAGCAGTTCTTC.

The J gene is TRBJ2-7, the V gene TRBV6-5; TRBD1 matches 10 bases. The CDR3 is 13 residues long. V dropped 6 bases and J dropped 6; count of bases not matched to a gene: 5. CDR1 and CDR2 from the germline V gene are MNHEY and SVGAGI. The CDR3 nucleotides are TGTGCCAGCAGCCCCGGGACAGGGGCCGAGCAGTACTTC. Its translation is CASSPGTGAEQYF.

The J gene is TRBJ2-7, the V gene TRBV28, with a weak D call TRBD2 (6 bases). V lost 5 bases and J lost 9, with 8 bases in between. This CDR3 spans 10 amino acids. Germline-derived CDR1 and CDR2 are MDHEN and SYDVKM. CDR3 region: CASSDGRQYF. The CDR3 DNA is TGTGCCAGCAGTGACGGGAGGCAGTACTTC.

This sequence joins TRBV5-1 and TRBJ1-1, with D unclear. The CDR3 runs 16 residues. Germline CDR1 and CDR2: SGHRS and YFSETQ. V was trimmed by 2 bases and J by 0 bases, leaving 14 bases between them. In DNA form, the CDR3 reads TGCGCCAGCAGCTTATCCAGCCTTACCCTGAACACTGAAGCTTTCTTT. Translated: CASSLSSLTLNTEAFF. Drawing the rest from reference TRBV5-1 and TRBJ1-1, the complete variable domain is KAGVTQTPRYLIKTRGQQVTLSCSPISGHRSVSWYQQTPGQGLQFLFEYFSETQRNKGNFPGRFSGRQFSNSRSEMNVSTLELGDSALYLCASSLSSLTLNTEAFFGQGTRLTVV.

This clonotype was seen once. The germline gene is not matched at one end of the junction; a read error may be the cause. The chain couples TRBV20-1 to TRBJ2-2, with 12 bases matching TRBD2. Germline V gene lookup returns CDR1 DFQATT and CDR2 SNEGSKA (reference sequence). The CDR3 is 15 amino acids. This chain's CDR3 is CSASPSGGATGELFF. The CDR3 DNA follows: TGCAGCGCTAGTCCTAGCGGGGGGGCGACCGGGGAGCTGTTTTTT.

V and J are TRBV6-2 or TRBV6-3 and TRBJ2-2; D remains ambiguous. The CDR3 has 14 amino acids. V was trimmed by 3 bases and J by 6 bases, leaving 11 bases between them. Germline V gene lookup returns CDR1 MNHEY and CDR2 SVGEGT. This chain's CDR3 is CASSYFGDPGELFF. The CDR3 coding sequence is TGTGCCAGCAGTTATTTTGGAGATCCCGGGGAGCTGTTTTTT.

The chain joins TRBV9 to TRBJ1-2, with D possibly TRBD1 on 5 matching bases. The ends were cut back, 0 bases at V and 2 bases at J, with 11 bases in the middle. The CDR3 totals 15 residues. Germline CDR1 SGDLS, CDR2 YYNGEE. The CDR3 sequence is CASSVGGDVNYGYTF. Here the CDR3 DNA reads TGTGCCAGCAGCGTAGGAGGGGATGTGAACTATGGCTACACCTTC.

The CDR3 here is CASSASGTGTGELFF. The CDR3 DNA is TGCGCCAGCAGCGCGTCCGGGACGGGGACCGGGGAGCTGTTTTTT. This chain connects TRBV5-1 to TRBJ2-2; possibly TRBD1 or TRBD2 for D (5 bases each). CDR1 SGHRS and CDR2 YFSETQ come from the germline V gene. Trimming left V 4 bases short and J 5 bases short, with 15 bases between. This CDR3 spans 15 amino acids.

A remark on this clonotype: At one boundary the junction diverges from the germline segment, which might be a read error. This rearrangement joins TRBV10-3 to TRBJ1-1; no clear D gene. CDR1 is ENHRY, CDR2 SYGVKD, per germline. This CDR3 spans 14 amino acids. Written as DNA, the CDR3 is TGTGCCGTCAGTGAGTACGCAGGAGGCACTGAAGCTTTCTTT. Translated, it gives CAVSEYAGGTEAFF.

This clonotype has only a few counts. CDR3 residues: CASSPSGQGAEAFF. The CDR3 region has the DNA TGTGCCAGCAGTCCATCGGGACAGGGGGCTGAAGCTTTCTTT. The chain has TRBV6-2 or TRBV6-3 and TRBJ1-1; TRBD1 matches at 11 bases. CDR3 length equals 14 residues. V was pared by 5 bases and J by 6 bases, with 5 bases of the junction left unmatched. Germline V CDR1 and CDR2: MNHEY, SVGEGT.

This rearrangement joins TRBV7-9 to TRBJ2-1; D is unclear. V lost 11 bases and J lost 4, with 15 bases in between. The CDR3 is 13 residues long. Germline V gives CDR1 SEHNR, CDR2 FQNEAQ (reference sequence). CDR3 amino acids: CAGTTDEYNEQFF. The DNA for the CDR3 is TGTGCCGGAACAACCGACGAGTACAATGAGCAGTTCTTC.

The chain joins TRBV20-1 to TRBJ2-2, with TRBD1 matching over 7 bases. Unmatched junction bases numbered 12, after V lost 3 bases and J lost 2 bases. The CDR3 is 17 amino acids. CDR1 and CDR2 from the germline V gene are DFQATT and SNEGSKA (reference sequence). CDR3 DNA sequence: TGCAGTGCTAGTATGGACAGGCCTCCTGTTAACACCGGGGAGCTGTTTTTT. This encodes CSASMDRPPVNTGELFF.

A few counts support this clonotype. The V call is TRBV29-1, the J call TRBJ2-1; D gene ambiguous. V gave up 3 bases and J gave up 6 bases, with 9 bases separating them. Looked up from germline, CDR1 is SQVTM and CDR2 is ANQGSEA. The CDR3 is 12 amino acids. CDR3 in amino acids: CSVERSFNEQFF. The DNA of the CDR3 is TGCAGCGTTGAGCGTAGTTTCAATGAGCAGTTCTTC.

V gene TRBV5-1 combines with J gene TRBJ2-3, with D uncertain. CDR1 is SGHRS and CDR2 is YFSETQ in the germline V gene. Trimming took off 2 bases at V and 2 bases at J, with 15 bases between the two ends. This CDR3 comprises 16 residues. CDR3 residues: CASSLGLAGYTDTQYF. As DNA, the CDR3 is TGCGCCAGCAGCTTAGGTTTGGCAGGATACACAGATACGCAGTATTTT.

The chain links TRBV12-3 or TRBV12-4 to TRBJ1-2; D may be TRBD1 (5 bases). Trimming shortened V by 3 bases and J by 13 bases, and 15 bases separated the two germline ends. This CDR3 is built from 12 residues. CDR3 protein: CASSFDQGKFTF. DNA of the CDR3: TGTGCCAGCAGTTTCGACCAGGGCAAATTCACCTTC.

The rearrangement links TRBV9 to TRBJ1-2; D is uncertain. Germline V gene data show CDR1 as SGDLS and CDR2 as YYNGEE. V was pared by 0 bases and J by 8 bases, with 14 bases between. The CDR3 has 14 residues. The CDR3 spells CASSVVPGGKGYTF. CDR3 DNA: TGTGCCAGCAGCGTAGTCCCGGGAGGAAAGGGCTACACCTTC.

This rearrangement joins TRBV10-3 to TRBJ2-3, with D maybe TRBD1 (7 bases). Between the trimmed V and J ends, which lost 11 bases and 2 bases, there was a span of 14 bases. The CDR3 sequence is 13 residues long. The V gene's germline CDR1 is ENHRY and CDR2 SYGVKD. The CDR3 region has the DNA TGTGCCGTCGCGGGACAGTCCACAGATACGCAGTATTTT. Encoded protein: CAVAGQSTDTQYF.

The gene calls are TRBV6-2 or TRBV6-3 and TRBJ1-1; D not certain. V was trimmed by 2 bases and J by 0 bases, leaving 7 bases between them. Germline V gives CDR1 MNHEY, CDR2 SVGEGT. The CDR3 spans 14 residues. The CDR3 DNA follows: TGTGCCAGCAGTTACGACACCTTGAACACTGAAGCTTTCTTT. Residues: CASSYDTLNTEAFF.

This clonotype was observed a few times. V is TRBV9 and J is TRBJ2-5; maybe TRBD2 (5 bases). Germline loops: CDR1 SGDLS, CDR2 YYNGEE. The CDR3 loop spans 12 amino acids. V shed 1 base and J shed 7 bases, with 8 bases lying between them. CDR3 coding DNA: TGTGCCAGCAGCGTAAATGAGGGGACCCAGTACTTC. As protein: CASSVNEGTQYF.

In this sample, this clonotype turned up many times. The chain joins TRBV5-1 to TRBJ2-7, with D possibly TRBD2 on 6 matching bases. This CDR3 contains 15 residues. CDR1 is SGHRS, CDR2 YFSETQ, per germline. Trimming took off 6 bases at V and 2 bases at J, with 18 bases between the two ends. CDR3 DNA sequence: TGCGCCAGCACGGTCACCGGGACTGAGACCTACGAGCAGTACTTC. It yields the protein CASTVTGTETYEQYF. Drawing the rest from reference TRBV5-1 and TRBJ2-7, the complete variable domain is KAGVTQTPRYLIKTRGQQVTLSCSPISGHRSVSWYQQTPGQGLQFLFEYFSETQRNKGNFPGRFSGRQFSNSRSEMNVSTLELGDSALYLCASTVTGTETYEQYFGPGTRLTVT.